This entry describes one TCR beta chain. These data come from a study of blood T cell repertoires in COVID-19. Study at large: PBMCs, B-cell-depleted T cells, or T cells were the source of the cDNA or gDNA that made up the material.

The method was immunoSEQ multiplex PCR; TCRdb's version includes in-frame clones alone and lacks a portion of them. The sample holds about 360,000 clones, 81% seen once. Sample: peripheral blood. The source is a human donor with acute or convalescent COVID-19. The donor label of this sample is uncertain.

The CDR3 protein is CAWSGPYRGRTSGNTIYF. The CDR3 region has the DNA TGTGCCTGGAGTGGCCCTTACAGGGGACGGACCTCTGGAAACACCATATATTTT. The rearrangement uses TRBV30 and TRBJ1-3, with 7 bases aligning to TRBD1. V gave up 1 base and J gave up 0 bases; unmatched junction bases: 12. The CDR3 is 18 residues long. The V gene's germline CDR1 is GTSNPN and CDR2 SVGIG (reference sequence).